The clone carrying this T cell receptor (beta chain) was detected ten times or more. Its antigen is currently unknown. The record originates from a study of neurological immune-mediated disorders. The study's findings and limits: Because no CDR3 amino acid sequences were shared across subjects by expanded clones, private repertoires were suggested in all groups. Neither clinical nor MRI features showed any association with the multiple sclerosis repertoire cluster, and the authors stated that larger cohorts are needed. One related-CDR3 cluster, found by phylogenetic grouping, held repertoires of 18 of 34 multiple sclerosis patients and is a possible signature.

The time point: longitudinal time-point 2. 2 million unsorted PBMCs were stored in RNAlater at -80 °C before RNA extraction. MiXCR was run by TCRdb on the 5' RACE reads, yielding one entry per CDR3 protein. The sample has 70,000 to 90,000 distinct CDR3 sequences, approximately 6% seen once. The germline CDR1 and CDR2 sequences are DFQATT and SNEGSKA (reference sequence). The CDR3 sequence is 13 residues long. V shed 6 bases and J 5 bases; nucleotides not matched to a gene: 7. Sequencing was performed on PBMCs. This chain uses TRBV20-1 with TRBJ1-2; 9 nucleotides agree with TRBD1. This clonotype was sampled from a woman in her fifties or sixties with multiple sclerosis. CDR3 sequence: CSAPTGTGYGYTF. The CDR3 nucleotides read TGCAGTGCACCTACCGGGACAGGGTATGGCTACACCTTC.